The 4 T cell receptor beta chains presented below share a single source sample, sequenced in a study of T-cell memory formation after mild COVID-19. TCRdb re-called the 5' RACE reads through MiXCR, storing one row per CDR3 protein. The sample records about 290,000 distinct CDR3 sequences, 15% to 20% being singletons. Sequenced sample: PBMCs or a T cell subset sorted from them (not recorded which). These receptors all come from a man between 18 and 29 years old who had mild COVID-19 (a few samples of this study predate the infection). Cell type and time point are not known.

In this sample, this clonotype turned up a few times. The rearrangement uses TRBV27 and TRBJ2-5; TRBD2 agrees at 7 bases. V lost 4 bases and J lost 4; bases outside the gene matches: 3. CDR1 and CDR2 from the germline V gene are MNHEY and SMNVEV (reference sequence). The CDR3 runs to 13 residues. CDR3 loop: CASSSRTRETQYF. The CDR3 bases are TGTGCCAGCAGTTCCAGGACTAGAGAGACCCAGTACTTC.

This clonotype has just a few counts. This chain uses TRBV7-2 with TRBJ1-6; D is possibly TRBD1 (5 bases). V shed 4 bases and J shed 3 bases, with 10 bases lying between them. CDR1 SGHTA and CDR2 FQGNSA come from the germline V gene. The CDR3 contains 15 residues. The CDR3 coding sequence is TGTGCCAGCAGCTCATCGGGGGGCTATAATTCACCCCTCCACTTT. Protein product: CASSSSGGYNSPLHF.

The genes are TRBV9 and TRBJ2-3; no reliable D call. The CDR3 has 15 residues. The V gene's germline CDR1 is SGDLS and CDR2 YYNGEE. V was clipped by 7 bases and J by 0 bases, with 15 bases between them. The CDR3 DNA reads as TGTGCCAGCGGATCAGCCGTGGTGAGCACAGATACGCAGTATTTT. The encoded protein is CASGSAVVSTDTQYF.

The V call is TRBV28, the J call TRBJ1-3; D remains ambiguous. CDR1 and CDR2 (germline): MDHEN, SYDVKM. This CDR3 has 15 amino acids. With 4 bases removed from V and 2 bases from J, the gap between germline ends came to 12 bases. CDR3 protein: CASSYLPVAGNTIYF. CDR3 DNA: TGTGCCAGCAGTTACCTACCGGTGGCTGGAAACACCATATATTTT.